A single sample gave rise to the 28 T cell receptor beta chains below, sequenced in a study of shared clonotypes between healthy human individuals. The assay was immunoSEQ multiplex PCR, and TCRdb's table has in-frame clones only and misses some. This sample yields around 1.5 million clones, of which approximately 98% are seen a single time; approximately 0.45% belongs to the top ten. Material for sequencing was naive CD4+ T cells sorted from blood. Described subset: CD45RA+ positively selected. Every receptor here comes from a man aged 30 to 39 in good health.

The chain has TRBV11-2 and TRBJ2-5; D gene unclear. The CDR3 is 13 amino acids. In germline, CDR1 is SGHAT, CDR2 FQNNGV. Trimming took 1 base from V and 14 from J, leaving 17 bases between them. This chain's CDR3 is CASSLGRVDRTYF. CDR3 bases: TGTGCCAGCAGCTTAGGACGAGTGGATAGGACCTACTTC.

The rearrangement uses TRBV5-6 and TRBJ1-5, with D perhaps matching TRBD1 (6 bases). CDR1 and CDR2 from the germline V gene are SGHDT and YYEEEE. The CDR3 is 15 residues long. The ends were cut back, 4 bases at V and 1 base at J, with 12 bases in the middle. The CDR3 DNA reads as TGTGCCAGCAGCACAGGGTGGGCGAGCAATCAGCCCCAGCATTTT. It is translated as CASSTGWASNQPQHF.

Notes on this clone: This specimen includes other DNA sequences encoding the same CDR3. The V call is TRBV28, the J call TRBJ2-1; maybe TRBD2 (5 bases). This CDR3 is built from 12 residues. Germline V gene sequence: CDR1 MDHEN, CDR2 SYDVKM. Trimming removed 3 bases from V and 7 bases from J, with 7 bases in between. DNA for the CDR3: TGTGCCAGCAGTTTTCGGGGTAATGAGCAGTTCTTC. Translated: CASSFRGNEQFF. The whole variable domain, filled in from reference TRBV28 and TRBJ2-1, reads DVKVTQSSRYLVKRTGEKVFLECVQDMDHENMFWYRQDPGLGLRLIYFSYDVKMKEKGDIPEGYSVSREKKERFSLILESASTNQTSMYLCASSFRGNEQFFGPGTRLTVL.

This clone was picked up one time. The chain couples TRBV6-1 to TRBJ2-7; the D call may be TRBD1 or TRBD2 (8 bases each). CDR1 MNHNS and CDR2 SASEGT come from the germline V gene. This CDR3 is built from 14 residues. Between the trimmed V and J ends, which lost 5 bases and 4 bases, there was a span of 15 bases. CDR3 residues: CASSIAGTGYEQYF. In nucleotides, the CDR3 is TGTGCCAGCAGTATAGCGGGGACAGGTTACGAGCAGTACTTC.

V usage is TRBV4-1 and J usage is TRBJ2-3; D is unclear. The CDR3 runs to 13 residues. Looked up from germline, CDR1 is MGHRA and CDR2 is YSYEKL. V shed 4 bases and J shed 1 base, with 6 bases lying between them. The CDR3 sequence is CASSPSGTDTQYF. In nucleotides, the CDR3 is TGCGCCAGCAGCCCCTCTGGCACAGATACGCAGTATTTT.

V usage is TRBV5-4 and J usage is TRBJ1-1; D gene uncertain. The V end lost 4 bases, the J end lost 3 bases, and 16 bases lay between the germline ends. In germline, CDR1 is SGHNT, CDR2 YYREEE (reference sequence). The CDR3 runs 15 residues. The CDR3 coding sequence is TGTGCCAGCAGCCCAGGAACCCCCGGGTACACTGAAGCTTTCTTT. This codes for CASSPGTPGYTEAFF.

Worth noting for this clone: Germline and junction disagree at one end, which may indicate a read error. The rearrangement links TRBV5-8 to TRBJ2-1; 8 nucleotides agree with TRBD1. Looked up from germline, CDR1 is SGHTS and CDR2 is YDEGEE. The CDR3 sequence is 17 residues long. CDR3 sequence: CASSAAPGQVSYDEQFF. The CDR3, as DNA: TGTGCCAGCAGCGCCGCCCCGGGACAGGTATCCTACGATGAGCAGTTCTTC. The full variable domain, its missing parts supplied by reference TRBV5-8 and TRBJ2-1, is EAGVTQSPTHLIKTRGQQATLRCSPISGHTSVYWYQQALGLGLQFLLWYDEGEERNRGNFPPRFSGRQFPNYSSELNVNALELEDSALYLCASSAAPGQVSYDEQFFGPGTRLTVL.

This chain connects TRBV6-5 to TRBJ1-1, with D unresolved. Trimming removed 6 bases from V and 0 bases from J, with 14 bases in between. The germline gives CDR1 MNHEY, CDR2 SVGAGI. CDR3 length: 15 residues. In DNA, the CDR3 is TGTGCCAGCAGCCGTCTCTCGGCCTTGAACACTGAAGCTTTCTTT. Translating gives CASSRLSALNTEAFF.

The chain recombines TRBV5-8 with TRBJ1-5; D perhaps matches TRBD1 (5 bases). This CDR3 region has 13 residues. Trimming cost V 4 bases and J 9 bases, with 14 bases left between them. Germline assignment: CDR1 SGHTS and CDR2 YDEGEE. The CDR3 DNA is TGTGCCAGCAGCCAGGACACGTATGGGCCCCAGCATTTT. Protein: CASSQDTYGPQHF.

V usage is TRBV6-5 and J usage is TRBJ2-7, with D unresolved. The CDR3 is 12 amino acids. Germline loops: CDR1 MNHEY, CDR2 SVGAGI. V was cut by 5 bases and J by 6 bases, with 11 bases left in between. In DNA, the CDR3 is TGTGCCAGCAGTAACCATCCACTCGAGCAGTACTTC. Translation: CASSNHPLEQYF.

This rearrangement joins TRBV6-6 to TRBJ2-5; TRBD1 agrees at 8 bases. The CDR3 is 15 residues long. Trimming took 4 bases from V and 4 from J; bases not matched to a gene: 8. In germline, CDR1 is MNHNY, CDR2 SVGAGI (reference sequence). In DNA, the CDR3 is TGTGCCAGCAGTTTAGGGTCGACAGGGGTAGAGACCCAGTACTTC. Protein product: CASSLGSTGVETQYF.

The chain couples TRBV13 to TRBJ2-7, with D perhaps matching TRBD1 or TRBD2 (5 bases each). The germline V gene encodes CDR1 PRHDT and CDR2 FYEKMQ (reference sequence). The CDR3 is 13 residues long. Trimming cost V 0 bases and J 4 bases, with 7 bases left between them. The CDR3 DNA is TGTGCCAGCAGCTTAGGGGGGGATTACGAGCAGTACTTC. This gives the protein CASSLGGDYEQYF.

Regarding this clone: The sample holds other DNA sequences that translate to the same CDR3. The rearrangement links TRBV28 to TRBJ2-7; 7 bases match TRBD1. The CDR3 runs 13 residues. In germline, CDR1 is MDHEN, CDR2 SYDVKM. V lost 6 bases, J lost 2 bases, and 4 bases stayed unmatched. The CDR3 sequence is CASSRDSPYEQYF. The CDR3 coding sequence is TGTGCCAGCAGCCGGGACAGCCCCTACGAGCAGTACTTC.

This chain connects TRBV7-2 to TRBJ2-3; perhaps TRBD2 as D (6 bases). This CDR3 is 15 amino acids long. The V and J ends lost 1 base and 10 bases respectively, with 18 bases between them. CDR1 and CDR2 (germline): SGHTA, FQGNSA. The DNA of the CDR3 is TGTGCCAGCAGCTTAGGAGCGCCGGTCCCGGGGGCGCAGTATTTT. Translated: CASSLGAPVPGAQYF.

For this clone: The identical CDR3 is also encoded by other nucleotide sequences in the sample. The chain combines TRBV28 with TRBJ2-1; 12 bases match TRBD2. The CDR3 runs 15 residues. J gave up 10 bases and V 2 bases, and 6 bases lay outside the gene matches. The germline CDR1 and CDR2 sequences are MDHEN and SYDVKM. The CDR3 DNA follows: TGTGCCAGCAGTTTAGGTGGTCTAGCGGGAGGGGAGCAGTTCTTC. It is translated as CASSLGGLAGGEQFF.

The gene calls are TRBV28 and TRBJ2-7, with a tentative D call TRBD2 (6 bases). The germline CDR1 and CDR2 sequences are MDHEN and SYDVKM. The ends were cut back, 6 bases at V and 0 bases at J, with 15 bases in the middle. This CDR3 is 15 amino acids long. CDR3 residues: CASSPLGEASYEQYF. CDR3 nucleotides: TGTGCCAGCAGCCCTTTAGGGGAGGCCTCCTACGAGCAGTACTTC.

This clone was counted between two and nine times. The gene calls are TRBV25-1 and TRBJ2-2, with 10 bases identical to TRBD1. CDR3 length: 15 amino acids. Losses at the gene ends were 7 bases for V and 3 bases for J; bases not matched to a gene: 5. The germline V gene has CDR1 MGHDK and CDR2 SYGVNS. CDR3 DNA: TGTGCCAGCACCCGGGACAGGGGCCACACCGGGGAGCTGTTTTTT. It encodes CASTRDRGHTGELFF.

The gene calls are TRBV6-5 and TRBJ1-1; 8 nucleotides agree with TRBD1. Per germline, CDR1 MNHEY and CDR2 SVGAGI. CDR3 length equals 13 residues. Germline trimming cut 4 bases from V and 4 bases from J; bases unmatched to any gene: 2. Here the CDR3 DNA reads TGTGCCAGCAGTTCGACAGGGGCCACTGAAGCTTTCTTT. Its translation: CASSSTGATEAFF.

CDR3 bases: TGTGCCAGCAGCCCTCGGGACTATCCAGACTACAATGAGCAGTTCTTC. Its protein product is CASSPRDYPDYNEQFF. This sequence joins TRBV13 and TRBJ2-1; 7 bases line up with TRBD2. V trimming: 5 bases; J trimming: 3 bases; junction bases outside the gene matches: 10. Germline-derived CDR1 and CDR2 are PRHDT and FYEKMQ (reference sequence). This CDR3 contains 16 residues.

The chain is built from TRBV14 and TRBJ2-2; 11 bases agree with TRBD1. This CDR3 is built from 17 residues. With V trimmed by 1 base and J by 6 bases, 7 bases remained unmatched. Germline V gene sequence: CDR1 SGHDN, CDR2 FVKESK. The CDR3 DNA is TGTGCCAGCAGCCAAGCGGACAGGGGGCGCTTCCCCGGGGAGCTGTTTTTT. This gives the protein CASSQADRGRFPGELFF.

The J gene is TRBJ2-1, the V gene TRBV29-1; 14 nucleotides line up with TRBD2. The CDR3 has 19 residues. V lost 8 bases to trimming and J lost 2 bases; unmatched junction nucleotides: 17. The V gene's germline CDR1 is SQVTM and CDR2 ANQGSEA. CDR3 in amino acids: CSTDRGTSGRGWPYNEQFF. CDR3 in DNA: TGCAGCACTGACCGCGGGACTAGCGGGAGAGGGTGGCCCTACAATGAGCAGTTCTTC.

This rearrangement joins TRBV9 to TRBJ1-2; maybe TRBD1 (6 bases). The CDR3 spans 14 residues. The germline CDR1 and CDR2 sequences are SGDLS and YYNGEE. V lost 0 bases to trimming and J lost 6 bases, with 12 bases between them. CDR3: CASSVAAQGNGYTF. DNA of the CDR3: TGTGCCAGCAGCGTAGCGGCCCAGGGGAATGGCTACACCTTC.

The chain links TRBV5-1 to TRBJ2-1; TRBD2 agrees at 10 bases. This CDR3 comprises 16 residues. V was clipped by 3 bases and J by 4 bases; unmatched bases: 7. CDR1 and CDR2 (germline): SGHRS, YFSETQ. The CDR3 region is CASSSPQTSGYNEQFF. The CDR3 bases are TGCGCCAGCAGCTCACCCCAGACTAGCGGGTACAATGAGCAGTTCTTC.

This chain connects TRBV2 to TRBJ2-6, with a tentative D call TRBD2 (5 bases). Germline V gene lookup returns CDR1 SNHLY and CDR2 FYNNEI. The V gene lost 8 bases and the J gene lost 0 bases, with 8 bases spanning the gap. The length of the CDR3 is 14 residues. In DNA, the CDR3 is TGTGCCAGCGCACGGGACTCTGGGGCCAACGTCCTGACTTTC. This encodes CASARDSGANVLTF.

The chain has TRBV6-5 and TRBJ1-2, with no clear D. The V end lost 3 bases, the J end lost 2 bases, and 13 bases lay between the germline ends. Germline V gives CDR1 MNHEY, CDR2 SVGAGI. The CDR3 length is 15 residues. The CDR3 protein is CASSYTAVRNYGYTF. In DNA, the CDR3 is TGTGCCAGCAGTTATACGGCGGTTCGAAACTATGGCTACACCTTC.

V usage is TRBV19 and J usage is TRBJ1-5; D is possibly TRBD1 (5 bases). Trimming took off 6 bases at V and 7 bases at J, with 25 bases between the two ends. Germline values: CDR1 LNHDA, CDR2 SQIVND (reference sequence). CDR3 length: 17 residues. The CDR3 region is CASSSFGTGLLGQPQHF. The DNA for the CDR3 is TGTGCCAGTAGCTCATTCGGCACAGGACTCCTAGGCCAGCCCCAGCATTTT.

V usage is TRBV30 and J usage is TRBJ2-7, with 8 bases matching TRBD1. The trim removed 1 base at V and 4 bases at J, leaving 6 bases unmatched. The V gene's germline CDR1 is GTSNPN and CDR2 SVGIG (reference sequence). The CDR3 covers 14 residues. The CDR3 loop reads CAWSADRDLYEQYF. The CDR3 DNA is TGTGCCTGGAGTGCGGACAGGGATTTGTACGAGCAGTACTTC.

This clone was recorded only once. V gene TRBV27 combines with J gene TRBJ2-3; TRBD1 aligns across 8 bases. The CDR3 covers 17 residues. The V gene's germline CDR1 is MNHEY and CDR2 SMNVEV (reference sequence). Unmatched junction bases numbered 17, after V lost 8 bases and J lost 4 bases. CDR3 DNA: TGTGCCAGCCGTACAGGGGGACGTACGGAGTGGCCAGATACGCAGTATTTT. As protein: CASRTGGRTEWPDTQYF.